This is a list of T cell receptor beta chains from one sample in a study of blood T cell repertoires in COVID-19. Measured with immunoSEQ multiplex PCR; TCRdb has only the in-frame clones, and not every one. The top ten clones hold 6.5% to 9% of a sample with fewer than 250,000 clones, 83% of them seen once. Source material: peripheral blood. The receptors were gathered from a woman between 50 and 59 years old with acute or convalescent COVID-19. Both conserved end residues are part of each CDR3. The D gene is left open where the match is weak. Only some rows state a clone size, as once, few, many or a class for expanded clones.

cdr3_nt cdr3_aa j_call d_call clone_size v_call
TGTGCCAGCAGCTTATTAGGGACAGGGGGGGGCAATGAGCAGTTCTTC CASSLLGTGGGNEQFF TRBJ2-1 TRBD1 . TRBV7-8
TGTGCCAGCAGTTTGGGAGGAGCGGGAGGGCTTTACGAGCAGTACTTC CASSLGGAGGLYEQYF TRBJ2-7 TRBD2 few TRBV28
TGTGCCAGCAGCTTGATGAGGGATTCCCATGAGCAGTTCTTC CASSLMRDSHEQFF TRBJ2-1 . once TRBV5-6
TGTGCCAGCAGCAAAGGGAGAACCTCAGGGCACAATCAGCCCCAGCATTTT CASSKGRTSGHNQPQHF TRBJ1-5 . few TRBV21-1
TGTGCCAGCAGCTTTCTCCCGGGACAGACTACAGATACGCAGTATTTT CASSFLPGQTTDTQYF TRBJ2-3 TRBD1 once TRBV11-2
TGTGCCAGCAGCCCCCGGATGGGCGATGGCTACACCTTC CASSPRMGDGYTF TRBJ1-2 . once TRBV7-3
TGTGCCAGCAGCCCAGGGATCGGAAACACCATATATTTT CASSPGIGNTIYF TRBJ1-3 . . TRBV7-9
TGTGCCAGCAGTGAAACCAGGTCTGGAAACACCATATATTTT CASSETRSGNTIYF TRBJ1-3 . few TRBV6-1
TGTGCCAGCAGTTTAGGGGGGGTCGGCGGCTACACCTTC CASSLGGVGGYTF TRBJ1-2 . . TRBV27
TGTGCCAGTAGTATTCTTTTGGGGGGAATCGGCAATCAGCCCCAGCATTTT CASSILLGGIGNQPQHF TRBJ1-5 . . TRBV19
TGTGCCAGCAGTGCGGTCCGGGGCACAGATACGCAGTATTTT CASSAVRGTDTQYF TRBJ2-3 . . TRBV2
TGTGCCAGCAGCCGGTCAAACGAAGCTTTCTTT CASSRSNEAFF TRBJ1-1 . once TRBV6-5
TGTGCCAGCAGCGCACAGGTCCTGAACACTGAAGCTTTCTTT CASSAQVLNTEAFF TRBJ1-1 . . TRBV9
TGTGCCAGCAGCAAATCTCCAGGGCTTGCTGAAGCTTTCTTT CASSKSPGLAEAFF TRBJ1-1 . few TRBV7-8
TGTGCCAGCAGTGAATACGGGGAAGATGAAAAACTGTTTTTT CASSEYGEDEKLFF TRBJ1-4 . . TRBV2
TGTGCCTGGAGTCACAGTGGCTACACCTTC CAWSHSGYTF TRBJ1-2 . . TRBV30
TGTGCCAGCAGTGAAGCAGGGAGGGCCTATGGCTACACCTTC CASSEAGRAYGYTF TRBJ1-2 . . TRBV2
TGTGCCAGCAGCCAATTCGGGGGTCTGGAAGAAAAACTGTTTTTT CASSQFGGLEEKLFF TRBJ1-4 . . TRBV7-2
TGTGCCAGCACCGAGACAGGCAACGGATTGGGAGAGCAGTACTTC CASTETGNGLGEQYF TRBJ2-7 . once TRBV28
TGTGCCAGCTCACCTGTGGACACCGCGGGGGGAAACACCATATATTTT CASSPVDTAGGNTIYF TRBJ1-3 . . TRBV18
TGTGCCAGCACCAGGACAGGGGCTGGGGCCAACGTCCTGACTTTC CASTRTGAGANVLTF TRBJ2-6 TRBD1 . TRBV7-9
TGTGCCAGCAGACACAGGGTTCTGAACACTGAAGCTTTCTTT CASRHRVLNTEAFF TRBJ1-1 . . TRBV2
TGTGCCAGTATCGGGGGGGCCCATCAGCCCCAGCATTTT CASIGGAHQPQHF TRBJ1-5 . . TRBV19
TGCGCCAGCAGCATAGACACAGGCGCCTATGGCTACACCTTC CASSIDTGAYGYTF TRBJ1-2 . . TRBV5-1
TGCAGCGTTCAAATGCCAGGGGGCGAGCAGTACTTC CSVQMPGGEQYF TRBJ2-7 TRBD1 . TRBV29-1
TGTGCCAGCAGTTACTCGGACAGGGGGAATCAGCCCCAGCATTTT CASSYSDRGNQPQHF TRBJ1-5 TRBD1 . TRBV6-5
TGCGCCAGCAGCTTGTCTCAGGGGAACACCGGGGAGCTGTTTTTT CASSLSQGNTGELFF TRBJ2-2 . few TRBV5-1
TGTGCCAGCCGACGGGTGAACACTGAAGCTTTCTTT CASRRVNTEAFF TRBJ1-1 . once TRBV6-6
TGTGCCAGCAGCCAAGATTTGGCGGGGGGGCCGGGAGATACGCAGTATTTT CASSQDLAGGPGDTQYF TRBJ2-3 TRBD2 once TRBV3-1/TRBV3-2
TGTGCCAGCAGTAAGCCGGGACAGGGCCCGAAGACCCAGTACTTC CASSKPGQGPKTQYF TRBJ2-5 TRBD1 . TRBV28
TGTGCCACCAGCTATCAACCGGGGGGGGCCTACGAGCAGTACTTC CATSYQPGGAYEQYF TRBJ2-7 TRBD2 once TRBV15
TGTGCCTGGAGACCCACGCCTTACAGGGATCGTTCTAATGAAAAACTGTTTTTT CAWRPTPYRDRSNEKLFF TRBJ1-4 . . TRBV30
TGTGCCAGCAGTGTAGCGGGGTGGGGGACCGGGGAGCTGTTTTTT CASSVAGWGTGELFF TRBJ2-2 TRBD2 . TRBV3-1/TRBV3-2
TGTGCCATCAAACCGGGACAGGGTTTGTACGAGCAGTACTTC CAIKPGQGLYEQYF TRBJ2-7 TRBD1 few TRBV10-3
TGTGCCAGCAGTGAAAGGACAGGGTCCACAGATACGCAGTATTTT CASSERTGSTDTQYF TRBJ2-3 TRBD1 once TRBV2
TGCAGCGTTGTAGCTGGACAGAGTAACTATGGCTACACCTTC CSVVAGQSNYGYTF TRBJ1-2 . . TRBV29-1
TGTGCCAGCAGTAAATCCAAAGCGGGAGGGCCCAGCAATGAGCAGTTCTTC CASSKSKAGGPSNEQFF TRBJ2-1 TRBD2 . TRBV6-4
TGTGCCAGCACACCGGGAAGAGGCTATGGCTACACCTTC CASTPGRGYGYTF TRBJ1-2 . . TRBV28
TGCGCCAGCAGCCGGGGACAGGGGGCCGATACGCAGTATTTT CASSRGQGADTQYF TRBJ2-3 TRBD1 . TRBV5-1
TGTGCCAGCTCACCCCGACTCGCCGGGACATCCTCCTCCTATAATTCACCCCTCCACTTT CASSPRLAGTSSSYNSPLHF TRBJ1-6 . . TRBV18
TGCGCCAGCAGCAGGACAGGGGTAAACGAGCAGTACTTC CASSRTGVNEQYF TRBJ2-7 TRBD1 . TRBV5-1
TGTGCCATCAGTCCAGGAGGTGGCAATCAGCCCCAGCATTTT CAISPGGGNQPQHF TRBJ1-5 . . TRBV10-3
TGTGCCAGCAGTTTGCTAGCGGGGGGAACAGATACGCAGTATTTT CASSLLAGGTDTQYF TRBJ2-3 TRBD2 . TRBV27
TGTGCCATCAGTGGGCCTAGCAACAATGAGCAGTTCTTC CAISGPSNNEQFF TRBJ2-1 . . TRBV10-3
TGTGCCAGTAGTCAGGATTCTAACAATCAGCCCCAGCATTTT CASSQDSNNQPQHF TRBJ1-5 . . TRBV19
TGCGCCAGCGGCACTCGGGGGGGCTTCGGCTACACCTTC CASGTRGGFGYTF TRBJ1-2 . . TRBV4-3
TGTGCCAGCAGTTACTCGAGAGGACAGGGGAATGAAAAACTGTTTTTT CASSYSRGQGNEKLFF TRBJ1-4 TRBD1 . TRBV6-6
TGTGCCAGCAGTTTAGTCCAGGGAAATGGCTACACCTTC CASSLVQGNGYTF TRBJ1-2 . . TRBV27
TGTGCCAGCAGTCAGGACGGCGGGGGGACCCAGTACTTC CASSQDGGGTQYF TRBJ2-5 TRBD2 . TRBV6-5
TGTGCCAGCAGTGCTCTGACAGGGGGAGAAGGAAACACCATATATTTT CASSALTGGEGNTIYF TRBJ1-3 TRBD1 . TRBV2
TGTGCCAGCAGCCAACCGGGACAGTATAATTCACCCCTCCACTTT CASSQPGQYNSPLHF TRBJ1-6 TRBD1 . TRBV3-1/TRBV3-2
TGTGCCAGCAGCGGGAGGGATACGCAGTATTTT CASSGRDTQYF TRBJ2-3 . . TRBV7-2
TGTGCCAGCAGCTTACCCTCGGACAGAAGACTTTCCTACGAGCAGTACTTC CASSLPSDRRLSYEQYF TRBJ2-7 . . TRBV11-3
TGTGCCAGCAGCCCGGGACTGCATAATTCACCCCTCCACTTT CASSPGLHNSPLHF TRBJ1-6 . . TRBV6-5